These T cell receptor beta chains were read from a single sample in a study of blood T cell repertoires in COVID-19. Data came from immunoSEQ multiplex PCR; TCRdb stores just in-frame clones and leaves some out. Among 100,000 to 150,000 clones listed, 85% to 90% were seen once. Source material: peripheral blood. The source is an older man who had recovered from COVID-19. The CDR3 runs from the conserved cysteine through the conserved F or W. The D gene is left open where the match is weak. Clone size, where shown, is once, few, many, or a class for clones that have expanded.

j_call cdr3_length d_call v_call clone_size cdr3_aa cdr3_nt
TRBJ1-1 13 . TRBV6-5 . CASSPELNTEAFF TGTGCCAGCAGCCCGGAGTTGAACACTGAAGCTTTCTTT
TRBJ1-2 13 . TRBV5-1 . CASSSDRFYGYTF TGCGCCAGCAGCTCGGACAGATTCTATGGCTACACCTTC
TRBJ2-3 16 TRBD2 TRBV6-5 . CASSFTSGGATDTQYF TGTGCCAGCAGTTTTACTAGCGGGGGGGCAACAGATACGCAGTATTTT
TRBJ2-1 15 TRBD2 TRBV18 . CASSLTGGPNNEQFF TGTGCCAGCTCACTGACGGGAGGGCCAAATAATGAGCAGTTCTTC
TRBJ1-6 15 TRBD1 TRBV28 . CASSSPDRGGSPLHF TGTGCCAGCAGTTCCCCGGACAGGGGCGGGTCACCCCTCCACTTT
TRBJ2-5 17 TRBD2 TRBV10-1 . CASSTGTSGGAEETQYF TGCGCCAGCAGTACGGGGACTAGCGGGGGGGCGGAAGAGACCCAGTACTTC
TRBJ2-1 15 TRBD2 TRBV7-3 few CASSAAGREYNEQFF TGTGCCAGCAGCGCGGCCGGGAGGGAATACAATGAGCAGTTCTTC
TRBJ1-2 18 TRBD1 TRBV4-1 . CASSFVFRQGATRNGYTF TGCGCCAGCAGCTTCGTCTTTAGGCAGGGGGCAACGCGAAATGGCTACACCTTC
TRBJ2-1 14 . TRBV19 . CASSSGWGDNEQFF TGTGCCAGTAGCTCTGGGTGGGGAGACAATGAGCAGTTCTTC
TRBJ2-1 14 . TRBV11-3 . CASSLGGPYNEQFF TGTGCCAGCAGCTTGGGGGGGCCCTACAATGAGCAGTTCTTC
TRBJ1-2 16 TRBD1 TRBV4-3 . CASSQDLVRGLHGYTF TGCGCCAGCAGCCAAGATTTGGTCAGGGGGTTGCATGGCTACACCTTC
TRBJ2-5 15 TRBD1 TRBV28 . CASSLLDRGPETQYF TGTGCCAGCAGTTTATTGGACAGGGGACCCGAGACCCAGTACTTC
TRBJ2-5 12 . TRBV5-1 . CASSLGEATQYF TGCGCCAGCAGCTTGGGAGAGGCGACCCAGTACTTC
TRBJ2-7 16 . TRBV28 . CASSPAASTNTYEQYF TGTGCCAGCAGTCCCGCCGCTAGTACAAACACCTACGAGCAGTACTTC
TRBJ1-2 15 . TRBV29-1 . CSVRGGEVANYGYTF TGCAGCGTTAGAGGCGGGGAAGTCGCTAACTATGGCTACACCTTC
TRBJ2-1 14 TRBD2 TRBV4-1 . CASSQLLGGRKQFF TGCGCCAGCAGCCAACTCCTAGGCGGGAGGAAGCAGTTCTTC
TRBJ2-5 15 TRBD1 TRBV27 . CASSKQGLWGETQYF TGTGCCAGCAGCAAACAGGGGTTGTGGGGGGAGACCCAGTACTTC
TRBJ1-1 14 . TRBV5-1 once CASSLADLNTEAFF TGCGCCAGCAGCTTGGCGGACTTGAACACTGAAGCTTTCTTT
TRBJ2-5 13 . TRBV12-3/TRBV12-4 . CASSLKGGQTQYF TGTGCCAGCAGTTTGAAGGGAGGACAGACCCAGTACTTC
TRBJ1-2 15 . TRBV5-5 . CASSLSGTHNYGYTF TGTGCCAGCAGTTTAAGCGGGACACATAACTATGGCTACACCTTC
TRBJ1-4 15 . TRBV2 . CASKGYGRENEKLFF TGTGCCAGCAAGGGATACGGCAGGGAAAATGAAAAACTGTTTTTT
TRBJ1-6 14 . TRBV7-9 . CASSFPQGRSPLHF TGTGCCAGCAGCTTCCCGCAGGGGCGATCACCCCTCCACTTT
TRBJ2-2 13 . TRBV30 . CACHPTEFGELFF TGTGCCTGCCATCCGACAGAGTTCGGGGAGCTGTTTTTT
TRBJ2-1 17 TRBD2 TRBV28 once CASSSRGTSGLYNEQFF TGTGCCAGCAGTTCACGAGGGACTAGCGGGTTGTACAATGAGCAGTTCTTC
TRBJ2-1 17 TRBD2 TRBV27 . CASSQPALAGGPDEQFF TGTGCCAGCAGTCAACCGGCGCTAGCGGGAGGTCCAGATGAGCAGTTCTTC
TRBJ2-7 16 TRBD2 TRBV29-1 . CSVRRGLANPSYEQYF TGCAGCGTTCGCAGGGGACTAGCGAACCCCTCCTACGAGCAGTACTTC
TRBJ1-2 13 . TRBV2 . CASRYGTLHGYTF TGTGCCAGCAGATACGGGACACTCCATGGCTACACCTTC
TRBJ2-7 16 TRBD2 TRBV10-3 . CAISESISGGTYEQYF TGTGCCATCAGTGAGTCAATCAGCGGGGGGACTTACGAGCAGTACTTC
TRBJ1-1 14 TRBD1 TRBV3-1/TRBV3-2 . CASSPMGQGIEAFF TGTGCCAGCAGCCCCATGGGACAGGGGATTGAAGCTTTCTTT
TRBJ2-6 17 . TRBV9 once CASSATSPGAGANVLTF TGTGCCAGCAGCGCAACCTCACCCGGGGCTGGGGCCAACGTCCTGACTTTC
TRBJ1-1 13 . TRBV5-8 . CASKKTMNTEAFF TGTGCCAGTAAAAAAACAATGAACACTGAAGCTTTCTTT
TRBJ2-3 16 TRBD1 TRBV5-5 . CASSSGTGFLTDTQYF TGTGCCAGCAGCTCTGGGACAGGGTTTCTGACAGATACGCAGTATTTT
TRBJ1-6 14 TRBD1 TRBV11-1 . CASSLGQGNSPLHF TGTGCCAGCAGCCTGGGACAGGGTAATTCACCCCTCCACTTT